This entry lists 12 T cell receptor beta chains sequenced from one sample in a study of shared clonotypes between healthy human individuals. Assay: immunoSEQ multiplex PCR; the TCRdb copy retains only in-frame clones and omits some. The sample lists 450,000 to 600,000 clones; 79% were seen once. The sequenced material came from PBMCs. The receptor set was obtained from a woman aged 40 to 55 in good health. Some clones in this sample may be carry-over from other donors' samples.

This clone was recorded only once. The DNA of the CDR3 is TGTGCCAGCAGCTTAGAGGGGGTTAGCAATCAGCCCCAGCATTTT. Its protein is CASSLEGVSNQPQHF. V is TRBV11-2 and J is TRBJ1-5; tentatively, D is TRBD1 (5 bases). CDR1 is SGHAT, CDR2 FQNNGV, per germline. V shed 0 bases and J shed 0 bases, with 6 bases lying between them. This CDR3 region has 15 residues. The whole variable domain, filled in from reference TRBV11-2 and TRBJ1-5, reads EAGVAQSPRYKIIEKRQSVAFWCNPISGHATLYWYQQILGQGPKLLIQFQNNGVVDDSQLPKDRFSAERLKGVDSTLKIQPAKLEDSAVYLCASSLEGVSNQPQHFGDGTRLSIL.

The CDR3 region is CASGAGAENTGELFF. DNA for the CDR3: TGCGCCAGCGGCGCGGGAGCGGAAAACACCGGGGAGCTGTTTTTT. V is TRBV5-1 and J is TRBJ2-2; TRBD2 agrees at 7 bases. The ends lost 7 bases at V and 2 bases at J; junction bases unmatched: 8. The CDR3 has 15 residues. Germline V gene sequence: CDR1 SGHRS, CDR2 YFSETQ.

This clone turned up a few times. The chain uses TRBV29-1 and TRBJ2-5; perhaps TRBD2 as D (5 bases). The CDR3 is 14 residues long. Germline CDR1 reads SQVTM; CDR2 reads ANQGSEA. With 4 bases removed from V and 4 bases from J, the gap between germline ends came to 16 bases. This CDR3 reads CSVVRGSRGETQYF. CDR3 nucleotide sequence: TGCAGCGTTGTTCGTGGGAGTAGAGGAGAGACCCAGTACTTC. The full variable domain, in which reference TRBV29-1 and TRBJ2-5 provide the parts outside the CDR3, is SAVISQKPSRDICQRGTSLTIQCQVDSQVTMMFWYRQQPGQSLTLIATANQGSEATYESGFVIDKFPISRPNLTFSTLTVSNMSPEDSSIYLCSVVRGSRGETQYFGPGTRLLVL.

This clone has a single count. This chain joins TRBV4-2 and TRBJ2-7, with D unresolved. Looked up from germline, CDR1 is LGHNA and CDR2 is YNFKEQ. This CDR3 has 12 residues. The ends were cut back, 0 bases at V and 6 bases at J, with 6 bases in the middle. CDR3 protein: CASSQDLTEQYF. The DNA for the CDR3 is TGTGCCAGCAGCCAAGATTTGACCGAGCAGTACTTC.

The genes are TRBV10-2 and TRBJ2-7; 9 bases align to TRBD1. The length of the CDR3 is 14 residues. Germline V lookup: CDR1 WSHSY, CDR2 SAAADI. Germline trimming cut 7 bases from V and 2 bases from J; bases unmatched to any gene: 6. CDR3 in amino acids: CASTEDRGPYEQYF. In DNA, the CDR3 is TGCGCCAGCACCGAGGACAGGGGTCCCTACGAGCAGTACTTC.

This clone was counted a single time. CDR3 protein: CASSQRGGSSYNEQFF. The DNA for the CDR3 is TGCGCCAGCAGCCAACGGGGCGGGAGCTCCTACAATGAGCAGTTCTTC. The chain has TRBV4-1 and TRBJ2-1; TRBD2 matches 7 bases. The CDR3 runs 16 residues. J was trimmed by 0 bases and V by 2 bases; bases with no gene match: 4. Germline CDR1 is MGHRA and CDR2 is YSYEKL.

This sequence joins TRBV2 and TRBJ2-5; 8 bases match TRBD1. Looked up from germline, CDR1 is SNHLY and CDR2 is FYNNEI. V dropped 9 bases and J dropped 5; count of bases not matched to a gene: 8. CDR3 length: 13 residues. CDR3 sequence (DNA): TGTGCCAGAACGACAGGGGCCCGGGAGACCCAGTACTTC. Residues: CARTTGARETQYF.

This clone occurred once. This chain uses TRBV4-1 with TRBJ2-1; D gene uncertain. The V end lost 1 base, the J end lost 2 bases, and 15 bases lay between the germline ends. The CDR3 runs 17 residues. Germline values: CDR1 MGHRA, CDR2 YSYEKL. CDR3 DNA sequence: TGCGCCAGCAGCCAAGGTTCTACCTCAGGCGCCTACAATGAGCAGTTCTTC. Amino acids: CASSQGSTSGAYNEQFF.

V and J are TRBV19 and TRBJ2-5, with a possible D match to TRBD1 (6 bases). The CDR3 is made up of 12 amino acids. V was pared by 6 bases and J by 13 bases, with 18 bases between. Germline V CDR1 and CDR2: LNHDA, SQIVND (reference sequence). The CDR3 bases are TGTGCCAGTAGCCCAGACAGGTTCAGCCTGTACTTC. Protein sequence: CASSPDRFSLYF. The complete variable domain, with remaining parts taken from reference TRBV19 and TRBJ2-5, reads DGGITQSPKYLFRKEGQNVTLSCEQNLNHDAMYWYRQDPGQGLRLIYYSQIVNDFQKGDIAEGYSVSREKKESFPLTVTSAQKNPTAFYLCASSPDRFSLYFGPGTRLLVL.

The V call is TRBV7-9, the J call TRBJ1-1; D call uncertain. The CDR3 consists of 11 residues. Germline loops: CDR1 SEHNR, CDR2 FQNEAQ (reference sequence). V gave up 5 bases and J gave up 6 bases, with 7 bases separating them. As DNA, the CDR3 is TGTGCCAGCAGCGCCCGGCCTGAAGCTTTCTTT. It specifies CASSARPEAFF. Supplemented by reference TRBV7-9 and TRBJ1-1, the full variable domain reads DTGVSQNPRHKITKRGQNVTFRCDPISEHNRLYWYRQTLGQGPEFLTYFQNEAQLEKSRLLSDRFSAERPKGSFSTLEIQRTEQGDSAMYLCASSARPEAFFGQGTRLTVV.

Only a few counts were recorded for this clone. V usage is TRBV15 and J usage is TRBJ2-7; D is possibly TRBD2 (6 bases). The CDR3 contains 15 residues. CDR1 is LNHNV and CDR2 is YYDKDF in the germline V gene (reference sequence). V lost 3 bases and J lost 0, with 12 bases in between. CDR3 bases: TGTGCCACCAGCAGGGGCGGGACCAGCTCCTACGAGCAGTACTTC. It yields the protein CATSRGGTSSYEQYF.

V and J are TRBV10-3 and TRBJ1-2; D ambiguous. V was pared by 10 bases and J by 4 bases, with 16 bases between. Germline V gene sequence: CDR1 ENHRY, CDR2 SYGVKD. The CDR3 totals 13 residues. CDR3 amino acids: CATSREGTYGYTF. CDR3 DNA sequence: TGTGCCACCTCCCGGGAGGGTACCTATGGCTACACCTTC.